This TCR beta chain was profiled in a study of identical twins. Findings of the study overall: In beta out-of-frame sequences, the excess sharing between twins was weaker.

Per the germline V gene, CDR1 is MNHEY and CDR2 is SVGAGI. The V end lost 4 bases, the J end lost 9 bases, and 22 bases lay between the germline ends. This CDR3 has 16 amino acids. This clonotype was counted only a few times. Its antigen is still unknown. Each cDNA held unique molecular identifiers, and template switching gave it a universal primer site. TCRdb re-called the 5' RACE reads through MiXCR, storing one row per CDR3 protein. The sample shows 450,000 or so distinct CDR3 sequences, roughly an eighth of them seen only once. This same sample was also part of a study on yellow fever vaccine responses in identical twins. In that study: Twins reportedly appeared to share part of their vaccine T cell response while keeping part individual.

The clonotype comes from a young woman in good health. Sequencing input: CD4+ T cells sorted from blood. This chain connects TRBV6-5 to TRBJ2-1, with no clear D. The CDR3 sequence: CASSSHRLTPLGEQFF. The CDR3 bases are TGTGCCAGCAGTTCCCATAGACTGACCCCGCTTGGTGAGCAGTTCTTC.